Shown below are 5 T cell receptor beta chains from a single sample sequenced in a study of T cells in Graves' hyperthyroidism and ophthalmopathy. From RNA transcripts, TCR beta CDR3 regions were amplified. Carried out on the TCR CDR3, a first-round RT-PCR used the HTBI primer set. A single record per CDR3 protein comes from TCRdb applying MiXCR to the multiplex PCR reads. Of 530,000 or so distinct CDR3 sequences in the sample, roughly 46% were seen once. Input material: peripheral blood or thyroid tissue (not recorded which). Every receptor here comes from a woman under 30 with Graves' hyperthyroidism.

The chain couples TRBV24-1 to TRBJ2-3; the match to TRBD1 covers 7 bases. This CDR3 contains 14 residues. Germline V gene sequence: CDR1 KGHDR, CDR2 SFDVKD. V lost 4 bases to trimming and J lost 4 bases; unmatched junction nucleotides: 4. The CDR3 region has the DNA TGTGCCACCAGTGAGGCTGGGACAGCAGATACGCAGTATTTT. Translating it yields CATSEAGTADTQYF.

This clonotype was counted at least ten times. The chain recombines TRBV6-2 or TRBV6-3 with TRBJ2-5; D gene uncertain. The J call may not be correct, given that the DNA end is closer to TRBJ2-7. The CDR3 is 13 residues long. Germline CDR1 and CDR2: MNHEY and SVGEGT. The CDR3 DNA sequence: TGTGCCAGCAGCCAACACCTGGGCCTCGAGCAGTACTTC. Its protein is CASSQHLGLEQYF.

This clonotype was seen many times. CDR3 nucleotide sequence: TGTGCCAGCAGCCAAGGGACAGGGTATGATGAAAAACTGTTTTTT. This encodes CASSQGTGYDEKLFF. This sequence joins TRBV4-2 and TRBJ1-4; 8 nucleotides match TRBD1. The trim removed 1 base at V and 6 bases at J, leaving 4 bases unmatched. The CDR3 runs to 15 residues. Germline values: CDR1 LGHNA, CDR2 YNFKEQ.

About this clonotype itself: At one end the junction does not follow the germline gene, possibly because of a read error. The chain uses TRBV6-1 and TRBJ2-6, with a possible D match to TRBD1 (6 bases). The CDR3 is made up of 16 amino acids. The V gene's germline CDR1 is MNHNS and CDR2 SASEGT. Written as DNA, the CDR3 is TGTGCCTGCAGTGGGAGCACAGGGATCGGGGCCAACGTCCCGACTTTC. It specifies CACSGSTGIGANVPTF.

In DNA form, the CDR3 reads TGTGCCAGCAGCCCCATGGGACCGCAAGAGACCCAGTACTTC. As protein: CASSPMGPQETQYF. The chain couples TRBV9 to TRBJ2-5, with D perhaps TRBD1 or TRBD2 (5 bases each). V lost 4 bases and J lost 2, with 12 bases in between. This CDR3 has 14 residues. The germline gives CDR1 SGDLS, CDR2 YYNGEE.